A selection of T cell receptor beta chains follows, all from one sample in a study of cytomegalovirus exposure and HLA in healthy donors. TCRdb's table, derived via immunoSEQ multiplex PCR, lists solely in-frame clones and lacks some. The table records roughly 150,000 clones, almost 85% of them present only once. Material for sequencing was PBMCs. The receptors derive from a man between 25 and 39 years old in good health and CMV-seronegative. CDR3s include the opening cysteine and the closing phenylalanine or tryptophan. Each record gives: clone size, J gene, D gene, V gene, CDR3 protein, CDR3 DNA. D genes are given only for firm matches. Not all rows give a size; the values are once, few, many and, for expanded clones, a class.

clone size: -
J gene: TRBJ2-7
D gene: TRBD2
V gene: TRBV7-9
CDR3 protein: CASSSLAGGPNEQYF
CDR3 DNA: TGTGCCAGCAGCTCTTTAGCGGGAGGGCCCAACGAGCAGTACTTC

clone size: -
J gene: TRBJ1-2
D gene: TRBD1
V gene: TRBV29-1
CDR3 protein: CSARDSNYGYTF
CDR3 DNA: TGCAGCGCCCGGGACAGTAACTATGGCTACACCTTC

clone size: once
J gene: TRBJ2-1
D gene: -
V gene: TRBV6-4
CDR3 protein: CASSDSSLTRPPEQFF
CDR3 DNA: TGTGCCAGCAGTGACTCTAGCCTCACCAGACCCCCTGAGCAGTTCTTC

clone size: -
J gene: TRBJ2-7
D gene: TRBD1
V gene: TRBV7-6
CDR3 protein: CASSAGGQVPEQYF
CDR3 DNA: TGTGCCAGCAGCGCAGGGGGACAGGTCCCCGAGCAGTACTTC

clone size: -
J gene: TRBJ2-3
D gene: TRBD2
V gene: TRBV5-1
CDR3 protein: CASSLARKTSGSTDTQYF
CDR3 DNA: TGCGCCAGCAGCTTGGCCCGGAAAACTAGCGGCAGCACAGATACGCAGTATTTT

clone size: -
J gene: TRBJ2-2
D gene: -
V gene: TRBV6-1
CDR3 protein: CASRKDTNTGELFF
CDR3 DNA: TGTGCCAGCAGGAAGGACACGAACACCGGGGAGCTGTTTTTT

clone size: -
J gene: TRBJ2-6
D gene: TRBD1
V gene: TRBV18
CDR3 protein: CASSHWDSGSITGANVLTF
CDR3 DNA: TGTGCCAGCTCACACTGGGACAGCGGAAGTATAACTGGGGCCAACGTCCTGACTTTC

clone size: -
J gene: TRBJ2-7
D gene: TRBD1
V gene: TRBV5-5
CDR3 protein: CASSFGVTGETEQYF
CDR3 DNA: TGTGCCAGCAGCTTCGGGGTTACAGGGGAGACCGAGCAGTACTTC

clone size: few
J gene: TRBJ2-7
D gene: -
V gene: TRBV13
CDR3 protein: CASSSQVSYEQYF
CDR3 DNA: TGTGCCAGCAGCTCACAGGTCTCCTACGAGCAGTACTTC

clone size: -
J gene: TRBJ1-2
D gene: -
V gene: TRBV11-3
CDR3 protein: CASSSHPGTSTYGYTF
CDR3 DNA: TGTGCCAGCAGCTCACACCCCGGGACTTCCACCTATGGCTACACCTTC

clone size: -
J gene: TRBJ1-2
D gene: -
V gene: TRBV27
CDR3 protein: CASSLSQTRNYGYTF
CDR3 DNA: TGTGCCAGCAGTTTATCGCAGACGAGGAACTATGGCTACACCTTC

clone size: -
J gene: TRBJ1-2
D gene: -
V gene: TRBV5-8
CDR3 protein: CASSFQVSHYGYTF
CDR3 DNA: TGTGCCAGCAGCTTTCAGGTTTCCCACTATGGCTACACCTTC

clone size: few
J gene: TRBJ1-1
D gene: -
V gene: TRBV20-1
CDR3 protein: CSALRGEAFF
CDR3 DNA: TGCAGTGCGCTCAGGGGTGAAGCTTTCTTT

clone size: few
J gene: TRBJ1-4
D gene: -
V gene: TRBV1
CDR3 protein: CTSSQHAGTEHEKLFF
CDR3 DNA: TGCACCAGCAGCCAACACGCCGGGACAGAACATGAAAAACTGTTTTTT

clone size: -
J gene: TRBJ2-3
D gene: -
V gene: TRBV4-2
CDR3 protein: CASSQDLRGTDTQYF
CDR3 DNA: TGTGCCAGCAGCCAAGATCTTCGGGGCACAGATACGCAGTATTTT

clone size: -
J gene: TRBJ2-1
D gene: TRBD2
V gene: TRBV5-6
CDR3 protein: CASSSGTSGFGEQFF
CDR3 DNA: TGTGCCAGCAGCTCGGGGACTAGCGGTTTCGGCGAGCAGTTCTTC

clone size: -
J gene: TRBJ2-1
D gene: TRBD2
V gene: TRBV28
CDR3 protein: CASSSLQAGGRYNEQFF
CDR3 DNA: TGTGCCAGCAGTTCCCTTCAAGCGGGGGGGCGATACAATGAGCAGTTCTTC

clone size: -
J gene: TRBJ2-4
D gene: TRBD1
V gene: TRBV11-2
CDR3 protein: CASSPRPETGIAKNIQYF
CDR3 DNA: TGTGCCAGCAGCCCCCGACCGGAGACAGGGATAGCCAAAAACATTCAGTACTTC

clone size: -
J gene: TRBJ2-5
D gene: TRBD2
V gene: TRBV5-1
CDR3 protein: CASSLGGARETQYF
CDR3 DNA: TGCGCCAGCAGCCTCGGGGGGGCCCGGGAGACCCAGTACTTC

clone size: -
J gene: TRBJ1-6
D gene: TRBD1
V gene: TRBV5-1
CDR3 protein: CASSLGGPGQGYSPLHF
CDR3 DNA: TGCGCCAGCAGTTTAGGGGGACCGGGACAGGGGTATTCACCCCTCCACTTT

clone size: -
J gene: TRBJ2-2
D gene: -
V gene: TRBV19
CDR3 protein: CASSKQDTGELFF
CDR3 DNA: TGTGCCAGTAGTAAACAGGACACCGGGGAGCTGTTTTTT

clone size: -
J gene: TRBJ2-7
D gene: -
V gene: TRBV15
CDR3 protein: CATSRARGTYEQYF
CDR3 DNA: TGTGCCACCAGCAGAGCCCGGGGAACCTACGAGCAGTACTTC

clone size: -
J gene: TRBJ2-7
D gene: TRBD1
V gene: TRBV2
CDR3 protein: CASSRGWGQGTYEQYF
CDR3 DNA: TGTGCCAGCAGTAGGGGTTGGGGACAGGGAACCTACGAGCAGTACTTC

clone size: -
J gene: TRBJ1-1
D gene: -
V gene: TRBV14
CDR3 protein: CASSEMQGYTEAFF
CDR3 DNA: TGTGCCAGCAGCGAGATGCAGGGGTACACTGAAGCTTTCTTT

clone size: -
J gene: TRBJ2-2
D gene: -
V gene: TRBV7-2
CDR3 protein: CASSLVAATGELFF
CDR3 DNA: TGTGCCAGCAGCTTAGTAGCGGCCACCGGGGAGCTGTTTTTT

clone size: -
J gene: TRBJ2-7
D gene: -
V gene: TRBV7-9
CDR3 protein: CASSLGSGTYEQYF
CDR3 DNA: TGTGCCAGCAGCTTAGGGAGTGGAACCTACGAGCAGTACTTC

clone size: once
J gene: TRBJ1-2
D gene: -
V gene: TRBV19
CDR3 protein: CASTDSRGNYGYTF
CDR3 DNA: TGTGCCAGTACAGATTCCAGGGGTAACTATGGCTACACCTTC

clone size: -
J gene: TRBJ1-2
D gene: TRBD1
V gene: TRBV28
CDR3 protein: CASSFFTGGDNYGYTF
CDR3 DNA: TGTGCCAGCAGTTTCTTTACAGGGGGAGATAACTATGGCTACACCTTC

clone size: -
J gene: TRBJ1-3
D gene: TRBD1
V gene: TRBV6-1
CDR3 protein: CASRTGTGLWTIYF
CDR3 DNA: TGTGCCAGCAGGACCGGGACAGGGTTGTGGACCATATATTTT

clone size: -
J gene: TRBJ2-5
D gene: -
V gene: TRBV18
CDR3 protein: CASSPLYFQETQYF
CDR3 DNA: TGTGCCAGCTCACCACTCTACTTCCAAGAGACCCAGTACTTC

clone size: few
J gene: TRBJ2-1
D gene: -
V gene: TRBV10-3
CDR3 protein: CAISGLASPYNEQFF
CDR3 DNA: TGTGCCATCAGCGGCCTAGCATCCCCTTACAATGAGCAGTTCTTC

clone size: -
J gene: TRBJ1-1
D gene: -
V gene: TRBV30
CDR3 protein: CALVINTEAFF
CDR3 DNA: TGTGCCTTAGTGATAAACACTGAAGCTTTCTTT

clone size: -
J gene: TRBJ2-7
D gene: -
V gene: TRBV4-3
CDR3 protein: CASSPSGWGESYEQYF
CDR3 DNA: TGCGCCAGCAGCCCAAGCGGTTGGGGGGAAAGCTACGAGCAGTACTTC

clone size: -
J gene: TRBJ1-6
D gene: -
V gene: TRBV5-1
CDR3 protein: CASRQDLDSPLHF
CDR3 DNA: TGCGCCAGCCGACAGGATTTGGATTCACCCCTCCACTTT

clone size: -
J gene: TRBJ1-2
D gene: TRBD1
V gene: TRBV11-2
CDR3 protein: CASSLGSRDRGGYTF
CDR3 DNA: TGTGCCAGCAGCTTAGGGAGCCGGGACAGAGGAGGCTACACCTTC

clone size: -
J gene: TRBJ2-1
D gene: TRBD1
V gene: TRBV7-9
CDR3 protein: CASSLSRGLNEQFF
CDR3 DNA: TGTGCCAGCAGCTTGTCCAGGGGGCTAAATGAGCAGTTCTTC

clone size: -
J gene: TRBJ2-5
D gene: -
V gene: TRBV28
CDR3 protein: CASSPLAGGRETQYF
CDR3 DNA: TGTGCCAGCAGCCCCCTAGCCGGGGGAAGAGAGACCCAGTACTTC

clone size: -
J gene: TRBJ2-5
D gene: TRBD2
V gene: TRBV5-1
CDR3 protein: CASSLVRAGGQETQYF
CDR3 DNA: TGCGCCAGCAGCTTGGTGCGAGCGGGAGGGCAAGAGACCCAGTACTTC

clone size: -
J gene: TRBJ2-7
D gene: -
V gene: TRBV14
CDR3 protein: CASSQAVARYYEQYF
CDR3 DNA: TGTGCCAGCAGCCAAGCGGTAGCGCGCTATTACGAGCAGTACTTC

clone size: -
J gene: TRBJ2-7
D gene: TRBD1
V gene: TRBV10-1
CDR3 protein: CASSWDRSYEQYF
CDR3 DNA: TGCGCCAGCAGTTGGGACAGATCCTACGAGCAGTACTTC

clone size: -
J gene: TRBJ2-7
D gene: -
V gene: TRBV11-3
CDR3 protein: CASSLSFGGFNEQYF
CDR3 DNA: TGTGCCAGCAGCTTATCTTTTGGAGGATTTAACGAGCAGTACTTC

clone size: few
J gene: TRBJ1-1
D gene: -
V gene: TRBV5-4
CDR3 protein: CASSLTGQTEAFF
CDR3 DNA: TGTGCCAGCAGCTTGACAGGGCAGACTGAAGCTTTCTTT

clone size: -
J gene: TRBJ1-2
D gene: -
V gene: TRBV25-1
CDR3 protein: CASSGENYGYTF
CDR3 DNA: TGTGCCAGCAGTGGGGAGAACTATGGCTACACCTTC

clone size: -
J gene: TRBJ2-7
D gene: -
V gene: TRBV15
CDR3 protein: CATSRAFGGTYEQYF
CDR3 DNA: TGTGCCACCAGCAGAGCGTTCGGCGGCACCTACGAGCAGTACTTC

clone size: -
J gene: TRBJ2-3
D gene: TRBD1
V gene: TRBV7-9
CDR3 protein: CASSLSAGGSDTQYF
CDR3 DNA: TGTGCCAGCAGCTTATCGGCAGGGGGCTCAGATACGCAGTATTTT

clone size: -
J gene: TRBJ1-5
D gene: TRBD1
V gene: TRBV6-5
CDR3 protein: CASSSWTGASNQPQHF
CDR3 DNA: TGTGCCAGCAGTTCCTGGACAGGGGCAAGCAATCAGCCCCAGCATTTT

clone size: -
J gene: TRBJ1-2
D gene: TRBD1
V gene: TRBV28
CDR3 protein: CASSPYRGNYGYTF
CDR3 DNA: TGTGCCAGCAGTCCGTACAGGGGCAACTATGGCTACACCTTC

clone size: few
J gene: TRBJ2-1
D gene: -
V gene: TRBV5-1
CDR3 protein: CASSLNPDSLYNEQFF
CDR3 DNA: TGCGCCAGCAGCTTGAACCCGGACAGCTTGTACAATGAGCAGTTCTTC

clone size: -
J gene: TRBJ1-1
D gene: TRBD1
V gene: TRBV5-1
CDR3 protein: CASSLGQGAPEAFF
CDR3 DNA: TGCGCCAGCAGCTTGGGACAGGGGGCCCCTGAAGCTTTCTTT

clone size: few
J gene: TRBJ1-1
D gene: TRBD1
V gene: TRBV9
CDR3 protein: CASSVVGTGGAFF
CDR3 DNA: TGTGCCAGCAGCGTAGTAGGGACAGGGGGAGCTTTCTTT

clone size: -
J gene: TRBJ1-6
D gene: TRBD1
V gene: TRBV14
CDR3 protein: CASSPPIGTGSSPLHF
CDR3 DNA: TGTGCCAGCTCCCCCCCGATCGGGACAGGGTCGTCACCCCTCCACTTT

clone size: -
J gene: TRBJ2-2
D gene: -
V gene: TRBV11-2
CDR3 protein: CASSSIRGTGELFF
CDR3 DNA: TGTGCCAGCAGCTCTATCAGGGGAACCGGGGAGCTGTTTTTT

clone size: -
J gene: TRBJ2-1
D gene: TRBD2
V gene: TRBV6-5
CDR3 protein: CASKGGTSSYNEQFF
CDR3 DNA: TGTGCCAGCAAGGGGGGGACTAGCTCCTACAATGAGCAGTTCTTC

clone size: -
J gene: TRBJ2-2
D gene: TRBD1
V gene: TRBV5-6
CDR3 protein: CASSWTGTGELFF
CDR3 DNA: TGTGCCAGCAGCTGGACAGGGACCGGGGAGCTGTTTTTT